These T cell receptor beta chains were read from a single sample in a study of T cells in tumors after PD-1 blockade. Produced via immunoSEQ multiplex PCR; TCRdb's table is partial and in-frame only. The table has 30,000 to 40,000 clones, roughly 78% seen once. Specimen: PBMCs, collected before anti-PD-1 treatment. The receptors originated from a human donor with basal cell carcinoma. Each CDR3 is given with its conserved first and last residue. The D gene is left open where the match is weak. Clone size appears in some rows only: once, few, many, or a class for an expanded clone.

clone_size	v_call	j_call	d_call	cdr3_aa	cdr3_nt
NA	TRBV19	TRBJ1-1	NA	CASSMVEGNSEAFF	TGTGCCAGTAGTATGGTAGAGGGTAACTCTGAAGCTTTCTTT
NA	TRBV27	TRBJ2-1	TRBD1	CASSSGPLTGGSYNEQFF	TGTGCCAGCAGTTCGGGTCCTTTAACAGGGGGCTCCTACAATGAGCAGTTCTTC
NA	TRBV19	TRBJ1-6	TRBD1	CASSPGTGASPLHF	TGTGCCAGTAGTCCGGGGACAGGGGCTTCACCCCTCCACTTT
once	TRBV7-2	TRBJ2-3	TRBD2	CASRSGLAGLDTQYF	TGTGCCAGCAGATCCGGACTAGCGGGACTTGACACGCAGTATTTT
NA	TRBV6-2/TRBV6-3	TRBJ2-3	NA	CASTPTAGAQYF	TGTGCCAGCACCCCCACTGCGGGGGCCCAGTATTTT
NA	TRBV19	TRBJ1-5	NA	CASSIKGGPNQPQHF	TGTGCCAGTAGTATAAAAGGCGGACCCAATCAGCCCCAGCATTTT
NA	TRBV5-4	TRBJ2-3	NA	CASSLGVTQYF	TGTGCCAGCAGTTTGGGTGTTACGCAGTATTTT
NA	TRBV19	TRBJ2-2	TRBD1	CASRPGQGSGELFF	TGTGCCAGTAGGCCGGGACAGGGGTCCGGGGAGCTGTTTTTT
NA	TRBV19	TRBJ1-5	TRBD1	CASMSQGGNQPQHF	TGTGCCAGTATGTCTCAGGGGGGCAATCAGCCCCAGCATTTT
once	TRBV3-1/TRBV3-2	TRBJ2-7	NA	CASSQKRGGWQEFHEQYF	TGTGCCAGCAGCCAAAAGAGGGGGGGGTGGCAGGAATTCCACGAGCAGTACTTC
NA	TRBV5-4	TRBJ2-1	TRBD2	CASSKELAGAYNEQFF	TGTGCCAGCAGCAAGGAACTAGCGGGGGCGTACAATGAGCAGTTCTTC
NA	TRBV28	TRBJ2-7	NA	CASRGALTSHEQYF	TGTGCCAGCAGGGGGGCCTTGACCTCCCACGAGCAGTACTTC
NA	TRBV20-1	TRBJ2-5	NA	CSAIIGETQYF	TGCAGTGCTATTATAGGGGAGACCCAGTACTTC
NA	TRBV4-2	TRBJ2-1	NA	CASSQAAVRGNSYNEQFF	TGTGCCAGCAGCCAGGCTGCTGTAAGGGGAAATTCCTACAATGAGCAGTTCTTC
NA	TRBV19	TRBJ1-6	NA	CASSIKWQGFNSPLHF	TGTGCCAGTAGTATTAAATGGCAGGGGTTTAATTCACCCCTCCACTTT
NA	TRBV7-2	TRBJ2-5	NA	CASSLVTVETQYF	TGTGCCAGCAGCTTAGTGACGGTCGAGACCCAGTACTTC
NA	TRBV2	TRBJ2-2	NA	CASTGQLSTGELFF	TGTGCCAGCACCGGACAGCTATCCACCGGGGAGCTGTTTTTT
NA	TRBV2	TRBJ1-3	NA	CASSYGGSGNTIYF	TGTGCCAGCAGTTATGGGGGTTCTGGAAACACCATATATTTT
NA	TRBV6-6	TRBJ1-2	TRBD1	CASRETGGYGYTF	TGTGCCAGCAGAGAGACAGGGGGCTATGGCTACACCTTC
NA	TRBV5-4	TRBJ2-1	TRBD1	CASSSTGTGINEQFF	TGTGCCAGCAGCTCGACCGGGACAGGGATCAATGAGCAGTTCTTC
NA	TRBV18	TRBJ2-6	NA	CASLPAGSGANVLTF	TGTGCCAGCCTCCCAGCGGGCTCTGGGGCCAACGTCCTGACTTTC
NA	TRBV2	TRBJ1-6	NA	CASRLTGNNSPLHF	TGTGCCAGCCGTTTGACAGGCAATAATTCACCCCTCCACTTT
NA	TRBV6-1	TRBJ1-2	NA	CASSEALQGIYGYTF	TGTGCCAGCAGTGAAGCGCTCCAGGGGATCTATGGCTACACCTTC
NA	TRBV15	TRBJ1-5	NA	CATSRGGSNQPQHF	TGTGCCACCAGCAGAGGGGGTAGCAATCAGCCCCAGCATTTT
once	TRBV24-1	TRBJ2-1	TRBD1	CAASDNRGVPNEQFF	TGTGCCGCCAGTGACAACAGGGGCGTCCCCAATGAGCAGTTCTTC
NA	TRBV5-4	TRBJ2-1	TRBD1	CASSLGGSGQALLGEQFF	TGTGCCAGCAGCTTGGGGGGGAGCGGACAGGCCCTCTTGGGGGAGCAGTTCTTC
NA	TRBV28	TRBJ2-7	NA	CASSLGSDPRYEQYF	TGTGCCAGCAGTTTAGGATCTGACCCCCGCTACGAGCAGTACTTC
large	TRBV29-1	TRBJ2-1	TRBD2	CSVAGTSVYNEQFF	TGCAGCGTCGCCGGGACTAGCGTCTACAATGAGCAGTTCTTC
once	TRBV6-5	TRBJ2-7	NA	CASRPPAANEQYF	TGTGCCAGCAGGCCCCCCGCAGCAAACGAGCAGTACTTC
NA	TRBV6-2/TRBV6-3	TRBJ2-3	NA	CASSYRRVSTDTQYF	TGTGCCAGCAGTTACCGGCGGGTGAGCACAGATACGCAGTATTTT
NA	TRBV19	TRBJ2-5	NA	CASSIEKTQYF	TGTGCCAGTAGTATAGAAAAGACCCAGTACTTC
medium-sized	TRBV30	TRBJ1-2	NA	CAWSEENLNYGYTF	TGTGCCTGGAGTGAGGAAAACTTAAACTATGGCTACACCTTC
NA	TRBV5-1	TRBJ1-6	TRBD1	CASSDPGQGVKNSPLHF	TGCGCCAGCAGCGATCCGGGACAGGGGGTAAAGAATTCACCCCTCCACTTT
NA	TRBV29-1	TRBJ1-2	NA	CSVEDRRAF	TGCAGCGTTGAAGATCGGAGGGCCTTC
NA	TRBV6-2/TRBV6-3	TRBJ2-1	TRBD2	CASSQGLAGGDNEQFF	TGTGCCAGCAGTCAAGGACTAGCGGGAGGGGACAATGAGCAGTTCTTC
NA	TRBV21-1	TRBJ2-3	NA	CASSESRTSGNTDTQYF	TGTGCCAGCAGCGAAAGTAGGACTAGCGGCAACACAGATACGCAGTATTTT
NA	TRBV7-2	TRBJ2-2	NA	CASSFGLGNTGELFF	TGTGCCAGCAGCTTCGGGCTAGGGAACACCGGGGAGCTGTTTTTT
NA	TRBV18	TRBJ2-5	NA	CASSPLDRSETQYF	TGTGCCAGCTCACCACTCGACAGATCGGAGACCCAGTACTTC
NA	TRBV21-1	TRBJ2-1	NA	CASSKAQSGGFYNEQFF	TGTGCCAGCAGCAAAGCGCAGAGCGGGGGATTTTACAATGAGCAGTTCTTC
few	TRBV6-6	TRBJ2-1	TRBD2	CASSLPGLAGGFEQFF	TGTGCCAGCAGCCTTCCGGGACTAGCGGGGGGATTTGAGCAGTTCTTC
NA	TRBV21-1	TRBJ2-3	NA	CASSKGGVYSTDTQYF	TGTGCCAGCAGCAAAGGTGGGGTATATAGCACAGATACGCAGTATTTT
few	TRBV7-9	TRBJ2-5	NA	CASSLDVETQYF	TGTGCCAGCAGCTTAGATGTTGAGACCCAGTACTTC
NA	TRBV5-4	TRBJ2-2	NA	CASSLQGATGELFF	TGTGCCAGCAGCCTTCAGGGCGCCACCGGGGAGCTGTTTTTT
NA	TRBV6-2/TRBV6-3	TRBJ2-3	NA	CASSSPQGGPYGDTQYF	TGTGCCAGCAGTAGTCCGCAGGGCGGGCCATATGGAGATACGCAGTATTTT
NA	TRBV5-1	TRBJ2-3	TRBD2	CASSSFGLATSTDTQYF	TGCGCCAGCAGCTCCTTCGGACTAGCGACGAGCACAGATACGCAGTATTTT
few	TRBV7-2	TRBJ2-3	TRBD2	CASSLTSGTDTQYF	TGTGCCAGCAGCCTGACTAGCGGGACAGATACGCAGTATTTT
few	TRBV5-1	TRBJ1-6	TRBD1	CASSFGQGKNSPLHF	TGCGCCAGCAGCTTCGGACAGGGAAAGAATTCACCCCTCCACTTT
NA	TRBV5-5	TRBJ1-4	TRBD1	CASSSRTGATNEKLFF	TGTGCCAGCAGCTCCCGGACAGGAGCAACTAATGAAAAACTGTTTTTT
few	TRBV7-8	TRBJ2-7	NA	CASSPHSYEQYF	TGTGCCAGCAGCCCGCACTCCTACGAGCAGTACTTC
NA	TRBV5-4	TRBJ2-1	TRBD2	CASSSRLARNEQFF	TGTGCCAGCAGCTCAAGACTAGCGAGAAATGAGCAGTTCTTC